These 22 T cell receptor beta chains originate from one sample sequenced in a study of siplizumab effects on memory and regulatory T cells. Repertoires were generated with immunoSEQ multiplex PCR, while TCRdb's copy carries only in-frame clones and drops some. The repertoire holds over 85,000 clones, around nine tenths seen once, with approximately 1.2% in the top ten. The sample consisted of CD4+ T cells sorted from blood. The receptors come from a human donor in good health.

This sequence joins TRBV11-2 and TRBJ1-2; D remains unclear. The V gene lost 3 bases and the J gene lost 5 bases, with 16 bases spanning the gap. The length of the CDR3 is 15 residues. The V gene's germline CDR1 is SGHAT and CDR2 FQNNGV. The CDR3 DNA is TGTGCCAGCAGCTTGTCTAGTCCCGGTACTTATGGCTACACCTTC. This translates into CASSLSSPGTYGYTF.

The CDR3 reads CASSHDTGELFF. The CDR3 DNA is TGTGCCAGCTCACATGACACCGGGGAGCTGTTTTTT. This chain links TRBV18 with TRBJ2-2; D gene uncertain. The V gene's germline CDR1 is KGHSH and CDR2 LQKENI. This CDR3 comprises 12 residues. Trimming removed 4 bases at V and 3 bases at J, with 3 bases between.

The sample holds one count of this clone. The V gene is TRBV4-2, the J gene TRBJ1-2; D remains unclear. Trimming left V 4 bases short and J 4 bases short, with 19 bases between. The CDR3 totals 16 residues. CDR1 and CDR2 from the germline V gene are LGHNA and YNFKEQ. The CDR3 is CASSLGPGWSAYGYTF. The CDR3 DNA reads as TGTGCCAGCAGCCTCGGCCCCGGCTGGAGTGCCTATGGCTACACCTTC.

The chain is built from TRBV27 and TRBJ2-3; 9 bases are a match to TRBD1. The CDR3 runs 15 residues. The germline V gene has CDR1 MNHEY and CDR2 SMNVEV (reference sequence). V lost 6 bases to trimming and J lost 5 bases; unmatched junction nucleotides: 9. Here the CDR3 reads CASRIQGAAGDTQYF. CDR3 nucleotide sequence: TGTGCCAGCAGGATACAGGGGGCCGCGGGAGATACGCAGTATTTT.

This chain uses TRBV2 with TRBJ2-2; 8 bases agree with TRBD1. This CDR3 contains 15 residues. Trimming took 7 bases from V and 4 from J; bases not matched to a gene: 8. Germline CDR1 and CDR2: SNHLY and FYNNEI. The CDR3 region is CASIQDRGSTGELFF. CDR3 bases: TGTGCCAGCATACAAGACAGGGGAAGCACCGGGGAGCTGTTTTTT.

V usage is TRBV6-6 and J usage is TRBJ1-2; TRBD1 might be the D (6 bases). This CDR3 is built from 14 residues. V lost 7 bases to trimming and J lost 3 bases, with 15 bases between them. Germline lookup yields CDR1 MNHNY and CDR2 SVGAGI (reference sequence). CDR3 protein: CASILTGGDYGYTF. The CDR3 nucleotides read TGTGCCAGCATCTTGACAGGTGGTGACTATGGCTACACCTTC.

V usage is TRBV20-1 and J usage is TRBJ2-3, with a tentative D call TRBD2 (6 bases). Germline loops: CDR1 DFQATT, CDR2 SNEGSKA (reference sequence). V lost 5 bases to trimming and J lost 6 bases, with 9 bases between them. The CDR3 is made up of 11 amino acids. The CDR3 coding sequence is TGCAGTGCTGGGGGGAGGGATACGCAGTATTTT. Protein: CSAGGRDTQYF.

This chain uses TRBV19 with TRBJ2-7; 9 bases are shared with TRBD2. The length of the CDR3 is 14 residues. V trimming: 9 bases; J trimming: 4 bases; junction bases outside the gene matches: 10. Germline values: CDR1 LNHDA, CDR2 SQIVND (reference sequence). The DNA of the CDR3 is TGTGCCAGCGGAACCGGGACTAGCTTTTACGAGCAGTACTTC. Protein sequence: CASGTGTSFYEQYF.

The rearrangement joins TRBV7-9 to TRBJ1-1, with 8 nucleotides matching TRBD1. From germline, CDR1 is SEHNR and CDR2 FQNEAQ (reference sequence). CDR3 length: 16 amino acids. Germline trimming cut 1 base from V and 1 base from J; bases unmatched to any gene: 5. The CDR3 sequence: CASSLGDRTQNTEAFF. The CDR3 nucleotides are TGTGCCAGCAGCTTAGGGGACAGGACCCAGAACACTGAAGCTTTCTTT.

The J gene is TRBJ1-1, the V gene TRBV9; D ambiguous. Germline-derived CDR1 and CDR2 are SGDLS and YYNGEE. Trimming shortened V by 0 bases and J by 7 bases, and 10 bases separated the two germline ends. CDR3 size: 13 residues. CDR3 DNA: TGTGCCAGCAGCGTAGTTGGGGAGGGTGAAGCTTTCTTT. As protein: CASSVVGEGEAFF. Full variable domain (remainder filled in from reference TRBV9 and TRBJ1-1): DSGVTQTPKHLITATGQRVTLRCSPRSGDLSVYWYQQSLDQGLQFLIQYYNGEERAKGNILERFSAQQFPDLHSELNLSSLELGDSALYFCASSVVGEGEAFFGQGTRLTVV.

The chain is built from TRBV6-1 and TRBJ1-1; a weak D match, TRBD1 (6 bases). Trimming stripped 4 bases from V and 3 bases from J, with 21 bases between. The CDR3 consists of 17 residues. Germline lookup yields CDR1 MNHNS and CDR2 SASEGT. The CDR3 reads CASSGTGAGAGYTEAFF. The CDR3 DNA follows: TGTGCCAGCAGTGGTACGGGAGCAGGGGCGGGGTACACTGAAGCTTTCTTT.

The V and J genes are TRBV6-4 and TRBJ2-1; TRBD1 or TRBD2 may be the D gene (6 bases each). Trimming left V 6 bases short and J 2 bases short, with 8 bases between. The CDR3 is made up of 13 amino acids. CDR1 is MRHNA and CDR2 is SNTAGT in the germline V gene. The CDR3 nucleotides are TGTGCCAGCAGAGGGGGGCCCTACAATGAGCAGTTCTTC. Its protein product is CASRGGPYNEQFF.

This clone was found once. The chain has TRBV6-4 and TRBJ2-2; 16 positions agree with TRBD2. The germline gives CDR1 MRHNA, CDR2 SNTAGT. The CDR3 runs to 17 residues. J lost 5 bases, V lost 11 bases, and 11 bases had no gene match. This CDR3 reads CAGPGLAGGRGTGELFF. CDR3 DNA sequence: TGTGCCGGACCGGGACTAGCGGGGGGGCGAGGAACCGGGGAGCTGTTTTTT.

Here the CDR3 DNA reads TGTGCCAGTAGTGGACGACAGGGGTGGACTGAAGCTTTCTTT. This sequence encodes CASSGRQGWTEAFF. The chain is built from TRBV19 and TRBJ1-1, with TRBD1 matching over 8 bases. Germline trimming cut 5 bases from V and 5 bases from J; bases unmatched to any gene: 7. Germline loops: CDR1 LNHDA, CDR2 SQIVND (reference sequence). The CDR3 covers 14 residues. Complete variable domain (other parts from reference TRBV19 and TRBJ1-1): DGGITQSPKYLFRKEGQNVTLSCEQNLNHDAMYWYRQDPGQGLRLIYYSQIVNDFQKGDIAEGYSVSREKKESFPLTVTSAQKNPTAFYLCASSGRQGWTEAFFGQGTRLTVV.

The rearrangement uses TRBV6-6 and TRBJ1-6; 9 nucleotides agree with TRBD1. With V trimmed by 8 bases and J by 9 bases, 5 bases remained unmatched. The length of the CDR3 is 13 residues. Germline loops: CDR1 MNHNY, CDR2 SVGAGI (reference sequence). CDR3 sequence: CASGDREGSPLHF. CDR3 sequence (DNA): TGTGCCAGCGGGGACAGGGAGGGTTCACCCCTCCACTTT.

The chain couples TRBV27 to TRBJ1-1, with D maybe TRBD1 (5 bases). Trimming took 6 bases from V and 3 from J, leaving 8 bases between them. The length of the CDR3 is 12 residues. Germline loops: CDR1 MNHEY, CDR2 SMNVEV (reference sequence). In DNA form, the CDR3 reads TGTGCCAGCAGGGGGCCCTACACTGAAGCTTTCTTT. Translation: CASRGPYTEAFF.

This CDR3 is CASSGLPWDEQFF. CDR3 in DNA: TGTGCCAGCAGTGGATTGCCCTGGGATGAGCAGTTCTTC. V and J are TRBV25-1 and TRBJ2-1; no clear D gene. Trimming pared 4 bases from V and 8 bases from J, leaving 12 bases between. The CDR3 covers 13 residues. CDR1 is MGHDK, CDR2 SYGVNS, per germline.

V and J are TRBV7-9 and TRBJ2-1; D ambiguous. This CDR3 spans 14 amino acids. V lost 2 bases and J lost 8, with 13 bases in between. Germline V CDR1 and CDR2: SEHNR, FQNEAQ (reference sequence). CDR3 coding DNA: TGTGCCAGCAGCTTATCTACACCGTCGGATGAGCAGTTCTTC. Its translation: CASSLSTPSDEQFF.

The V and J genes are TRBV18 and TRBJ2-7; tentatively, D is TRBD2 (6 bases). Germline V gene data show CDR1 as KGHSH and CDR2 as LQKENI. Trimming removed 0 bases from V and 7 bases from J, with 10 bases in between. This CDR3 region has 13 residues. CDR3 protein: CASSPPGGEEQYF. The DNA of the CDR3 is TGTGCCAGCTCACCACCGGGGGGAGAAGAGCAGTACTTC.

The V gene is TRBV6-5, the J gene TRBJ1-2; no reliable D call. In germline, CDR1 is MNHEY, CDR2 SVGAGI. The CDR3 length is 14 residues. Trimming stripped 0 bases from V and 2 bases from J, with 7 bases between. The CDR3 here is CASSYSTGNYGYTF. In DNA, the CDR3 is TGTGCCAGCAGTTACTCTACGGGGAACTATGGCTACACCTTC.

The chain recombines TRBV6-1 with TRBJ1-3; unclear D gene. Between the trimmed V and J ends, which lost 7 bases and 4 bases, there was a span of 8 bases. This CDR3 spans 12 amino acids. CDR1 MNHNS and CDR2 SASEGT come from the germline V gene. Written as DNA, the CDR3 is TGTGCCAGCACTTCGTCGGGAAACACCATATATTTT. The encoded protein is CASTSSGNTIYF.

The J gene is TRBJ1-6, the V gene TRBV19; D gene uncertain. The CDR3 covers 14 residues. Germline V CDR1 and CDR2: LNHDA, SQIVND (reference sequence). V was cut by 4 bases and J by 8 bases, with 12 bases left in between. The CDR3 here is CASSTVIGYSPLHF. CDR3 DNA sequence: TGTGCCAGTAGTACGGTAATCGGGTATTCACCCCTCCACTTT.